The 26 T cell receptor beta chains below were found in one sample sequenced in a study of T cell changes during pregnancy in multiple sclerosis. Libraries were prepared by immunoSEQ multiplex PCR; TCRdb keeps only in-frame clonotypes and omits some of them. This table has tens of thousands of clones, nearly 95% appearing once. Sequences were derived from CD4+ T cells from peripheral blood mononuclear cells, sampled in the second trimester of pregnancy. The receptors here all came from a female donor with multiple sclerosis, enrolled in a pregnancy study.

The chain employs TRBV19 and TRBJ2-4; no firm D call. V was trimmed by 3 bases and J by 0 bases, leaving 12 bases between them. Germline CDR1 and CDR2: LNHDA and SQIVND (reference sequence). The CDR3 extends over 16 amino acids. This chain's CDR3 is CASSMSLQLAKNIQYF. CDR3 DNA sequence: TGTGCCAGTAGTATGAGCCTACAGTTAGCCAAAAACATTCAGTACTTC.

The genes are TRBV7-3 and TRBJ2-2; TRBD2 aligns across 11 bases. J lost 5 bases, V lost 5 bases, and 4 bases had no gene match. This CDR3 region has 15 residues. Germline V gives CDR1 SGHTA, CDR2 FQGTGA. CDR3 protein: CASSNSGRGTGELFF. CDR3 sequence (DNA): TGTGCCAGCAGCAATAGCGGGAGGGGGACCGGGGAGCTGTTTTTT.

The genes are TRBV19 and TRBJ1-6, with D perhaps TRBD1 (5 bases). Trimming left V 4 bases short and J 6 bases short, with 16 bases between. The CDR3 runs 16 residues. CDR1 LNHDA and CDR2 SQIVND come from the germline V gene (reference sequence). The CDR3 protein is CASSTRSGGSNSPLHF. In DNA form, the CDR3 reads TGTGCCAGTAGTACCCGGTCGGGGGGAAGTAATTCACCCCTCCACTTT.

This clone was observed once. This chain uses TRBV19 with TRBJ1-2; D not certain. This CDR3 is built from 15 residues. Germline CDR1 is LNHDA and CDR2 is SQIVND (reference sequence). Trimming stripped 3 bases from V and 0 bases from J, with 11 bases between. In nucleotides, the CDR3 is TGTGCCAGTAGTATCTCGCCAGAAGCTAACTATGGCTACACCTTC. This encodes CASSISPEANYGYTF.

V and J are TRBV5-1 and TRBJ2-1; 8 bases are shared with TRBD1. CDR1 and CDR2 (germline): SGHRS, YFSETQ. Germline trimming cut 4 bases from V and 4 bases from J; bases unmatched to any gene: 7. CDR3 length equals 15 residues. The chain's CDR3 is CASSPGTGPYNEQFF. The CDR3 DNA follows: TGCGCCAGCAGCCCTGGGACAGGCCCATACAATGAGCAGTTCTTC.

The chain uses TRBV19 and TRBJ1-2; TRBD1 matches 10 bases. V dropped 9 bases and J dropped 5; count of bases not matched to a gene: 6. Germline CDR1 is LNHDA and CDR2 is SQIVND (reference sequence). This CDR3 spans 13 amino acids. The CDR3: CASNRDRGYGYTF. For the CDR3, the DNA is TGTGCCAGCAACCGGGACAGGGGATATGGCTACACCTTC.

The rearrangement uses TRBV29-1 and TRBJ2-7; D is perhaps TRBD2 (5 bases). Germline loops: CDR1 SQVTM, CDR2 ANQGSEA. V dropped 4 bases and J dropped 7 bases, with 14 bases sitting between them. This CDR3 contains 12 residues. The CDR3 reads CSVVFFTGEQYF. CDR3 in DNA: TGCAGCGTTGTCTTTTTCACGGGGGAGCAGTACTTC.

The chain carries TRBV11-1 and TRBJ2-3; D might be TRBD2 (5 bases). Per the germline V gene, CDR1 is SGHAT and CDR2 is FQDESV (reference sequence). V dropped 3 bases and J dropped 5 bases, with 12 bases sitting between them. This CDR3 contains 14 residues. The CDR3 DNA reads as TGTGCCAGCAGCTTCCGCACAGCGGAAGATACGCAGTATTTT. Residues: CASSFRTAEDTQYF. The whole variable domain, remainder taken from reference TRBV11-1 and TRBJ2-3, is EAEVAQSPRYKITEKSQAVAFWCDPISGHATLYWYRQILGQGPELLVQFQDESVVDDSQLPKDRFSAERLKGVDSTLKIQPAELGDSAMYLCASSFRTAEDTQYFGPGTRLTVL.

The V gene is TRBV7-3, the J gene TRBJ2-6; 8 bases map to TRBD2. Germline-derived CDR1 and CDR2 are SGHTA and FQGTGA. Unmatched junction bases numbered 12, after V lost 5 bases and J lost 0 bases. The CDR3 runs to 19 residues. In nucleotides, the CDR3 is TGTGCCAGCAGCCTTACTATAGCGGGGCCCGGCTCTGGGGCCAACGTCCTGACTTTC. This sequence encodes CASSLTIAGPGSGANVLTF.

The CDR3 loop is CASSIVSGPPPGYTF. The CDR3 DNA reads TGTGCCAGTAGTATCGTGTCAGGCCCCCCTCCTGGCTACACCTTC. The V call is TRBV19, the J call TRBJ1-2; no firm D call. This CDR3 region has 15 residues. Germline V gene lookup returns CDR1 LNHDA and CDR2 SQIVND (reference sequence). The V gene lost 3 bases and the J gene lost 7 bases, with 18 bases spanning the gap.

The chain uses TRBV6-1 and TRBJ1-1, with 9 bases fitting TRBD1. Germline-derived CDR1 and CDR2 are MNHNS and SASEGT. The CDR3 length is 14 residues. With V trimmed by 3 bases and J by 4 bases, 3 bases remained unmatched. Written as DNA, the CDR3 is TGTGCCAGCAGTGAGGACAGGGGCCTCACTGAAGCTTTCTTT. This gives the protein CASSEDRGLTEAFF.

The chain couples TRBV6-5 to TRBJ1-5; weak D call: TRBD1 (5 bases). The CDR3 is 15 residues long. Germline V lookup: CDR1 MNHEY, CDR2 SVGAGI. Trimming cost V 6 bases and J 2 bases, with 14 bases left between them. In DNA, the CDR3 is TGTGCCAGCAGGGAATCGGGGGGAGGCAATCAGCCCCAGCATTTT. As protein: CASRESGGGNQPQHF.

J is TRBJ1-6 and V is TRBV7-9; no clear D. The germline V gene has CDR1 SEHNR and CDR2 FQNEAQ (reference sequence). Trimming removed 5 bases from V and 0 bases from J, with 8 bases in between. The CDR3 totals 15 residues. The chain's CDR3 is CASSPGSSYNSPLHF. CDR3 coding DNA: TGTGCCAGCAGCCCAGGAAGCTCCTATAATTCACCCCTCCACTTT.

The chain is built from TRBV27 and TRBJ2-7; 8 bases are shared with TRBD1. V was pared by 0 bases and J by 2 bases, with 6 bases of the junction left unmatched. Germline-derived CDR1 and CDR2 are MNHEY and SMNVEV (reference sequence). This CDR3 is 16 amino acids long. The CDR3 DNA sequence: TGTGCCAGCAGTTTATCCACCGGGACAGGACCCTACGAGCAGTACTTC. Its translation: CASSLSTGTGPYEQYF.

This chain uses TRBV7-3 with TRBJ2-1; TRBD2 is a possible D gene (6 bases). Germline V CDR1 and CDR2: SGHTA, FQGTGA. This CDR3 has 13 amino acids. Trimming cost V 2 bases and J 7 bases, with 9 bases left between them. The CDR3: CASSLGGGNEQFF. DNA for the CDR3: TGTGCCAGCAGCTTAGGAGGAGGGAATGAGCAGTTCTTC.

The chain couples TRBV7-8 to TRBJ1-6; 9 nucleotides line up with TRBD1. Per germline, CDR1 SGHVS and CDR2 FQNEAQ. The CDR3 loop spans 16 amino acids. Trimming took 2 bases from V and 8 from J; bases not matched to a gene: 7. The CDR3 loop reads CASSLRTGAVDSPLHF. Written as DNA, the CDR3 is TGTGCCAGCAGCTTAAGGACAGGGGCTGTCGATTCACCCCTCCACTTT. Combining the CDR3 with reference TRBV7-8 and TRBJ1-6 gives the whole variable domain GAGVSQSPRYKVAKRGQDVALRCDPISGHVSLFWYQQALGQGPEFLTYFQNEAQLDKSGLPSDRFFAERPEGSVSTLKIQRTQQEDSAVYLCASSLRTGAVDSPLHFGNGTRLTVT.

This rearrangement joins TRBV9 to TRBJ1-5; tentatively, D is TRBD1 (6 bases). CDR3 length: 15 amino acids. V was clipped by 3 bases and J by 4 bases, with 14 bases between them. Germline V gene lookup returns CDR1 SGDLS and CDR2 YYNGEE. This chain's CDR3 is CASSGSSRGNQPQHF. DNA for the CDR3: TGTGCCAGCAGCGGCTCCTCCAGGGGAAATCAGCCCCAGCATTTT.

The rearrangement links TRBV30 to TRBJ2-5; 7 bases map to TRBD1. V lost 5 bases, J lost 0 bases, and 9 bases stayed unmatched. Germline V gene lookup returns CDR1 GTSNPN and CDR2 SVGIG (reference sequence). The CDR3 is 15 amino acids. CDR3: CAWGSTGAYQETQYF. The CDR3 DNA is TGTGCCTGGGGATCTACAGGGGCGTACCAAGAGACCCAGTACTTC.

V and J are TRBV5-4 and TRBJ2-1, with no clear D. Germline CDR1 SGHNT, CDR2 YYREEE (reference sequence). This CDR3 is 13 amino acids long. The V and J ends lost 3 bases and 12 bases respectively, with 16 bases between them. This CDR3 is CASSSPVDSGQFF. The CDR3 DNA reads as TGTGCCAGCAGCTCCCCCGTAGATTCGGGGCAGTTCTTC.

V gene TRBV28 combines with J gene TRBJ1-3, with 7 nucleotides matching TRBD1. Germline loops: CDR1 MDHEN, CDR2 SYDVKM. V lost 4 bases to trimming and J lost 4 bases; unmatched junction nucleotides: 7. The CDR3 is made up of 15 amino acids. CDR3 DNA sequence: TGTGCCAGCAGTTCACCCTCGACAGGGGGAAACACCATATATTTT. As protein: CASSSPSTGGNTIYF.

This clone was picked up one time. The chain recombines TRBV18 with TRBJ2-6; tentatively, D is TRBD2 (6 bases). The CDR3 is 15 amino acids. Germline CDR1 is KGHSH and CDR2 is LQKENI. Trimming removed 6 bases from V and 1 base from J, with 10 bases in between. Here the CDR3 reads CASSSLASGANVLTF. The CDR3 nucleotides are TGTGCCAGCTCGTCACTAGCATCTGGGGCCAACGTCCTGACTTTC.

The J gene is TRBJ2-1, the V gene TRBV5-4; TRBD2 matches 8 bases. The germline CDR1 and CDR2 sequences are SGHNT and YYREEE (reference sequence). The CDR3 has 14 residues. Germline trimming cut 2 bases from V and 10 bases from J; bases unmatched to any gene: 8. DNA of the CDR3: TGTGCCAGCAGCTTTGACGGGGGGGCTAGGGAGCAGTTCTTC. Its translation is CASSFDGGAREQFF.

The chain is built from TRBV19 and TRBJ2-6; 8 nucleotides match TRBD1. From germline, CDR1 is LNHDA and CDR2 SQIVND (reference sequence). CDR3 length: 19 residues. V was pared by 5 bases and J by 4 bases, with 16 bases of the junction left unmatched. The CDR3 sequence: CASSSPPGQALVGANVLTF. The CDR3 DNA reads TGTGCCAGTAGTTCCCCGCCGGGACAGGCGCTAGTGGGGGCCAACGTCCTGACTTTC.

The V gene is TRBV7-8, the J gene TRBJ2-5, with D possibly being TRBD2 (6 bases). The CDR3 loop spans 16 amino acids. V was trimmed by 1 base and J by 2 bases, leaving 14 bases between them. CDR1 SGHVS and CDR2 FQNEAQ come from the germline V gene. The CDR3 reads CASSLEARGKQETQYF. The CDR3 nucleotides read TGTGCCAGCAGCTTAGAGGCGCGGGGCAAACAAGAGACCCAGTACTTC.

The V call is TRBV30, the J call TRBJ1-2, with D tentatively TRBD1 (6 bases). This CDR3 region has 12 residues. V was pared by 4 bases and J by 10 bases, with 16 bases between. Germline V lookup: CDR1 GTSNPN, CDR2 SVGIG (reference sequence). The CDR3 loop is CAWNHRVWDYTF. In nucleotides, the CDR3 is TGTGCCTGGAACCACAGGGTTTGGGACTACACCTTC.

The CDR3 region has the DNA TGCGCCAGCAGCGCTAGGACTAGCGGGAGGACAGACGAGCAGTACTTC. This sequence encodes CASSARTSGRTDEQYF. V is TRBV5-1 and J is TRBJ2-7, with 14 bases matching TRBD2. Trimming cost V 4 bases and J 5 bases; bases outside gene matches: 8. The CDR3 covers 16 residues. In germline, CDR1 is SGHRS, CDR2 YFSETQ.